The next 26 T cell receptor beta chains were all read from a single sample in a study of cytomegalovirus exposure and HLA in healthy donors. PCR employed 60 Vbeta and 13 Jbeta primers. Profiled with immunoSEQ multiplex PCR; TCRdb holds only in-frame clones, not every one. The table records around 80,000 clones, approximately 62% of them present only once. The source material was PBMCs. These receptors were collected from a male donor in good health and CMV-seropositive.

This clone was recorded at least ten times. The chain combines TRBV30 with TRBJ1-6, with D uncertain. The CDR3 runs to 15 residues. V was cut by 0 bases and J by 10 bases, with 16 bases left in between. Germline-derived CDR1 and CDR2 are GTSNPN and SVGIG (reference sequence). CDR3 sequence: CAWSVEAGFGSPLHF. CDR3 nucleotides: TGTGCCTGGAGTGTAGAAGCGGGCTTCGGGTCACCCCTCCACTTT.

The CDR3 loop reads CASSPWGRGLYNEQFF. The CDR3 nucleotides read TGTGCCAGCAGCCCATGGGGTAGGGGTCTCTACAATGAGCAGTTCTTC. The J gene is TRBJ2-1, the V gene TRBV14; D may be TRBD1 (5 bases). Trimming removed 4 bases from V and 3 bases from J, with 16 bases in between. Germline values: CDR1 SGHDN, CDR2 FVKESK. This CDR3 has 16 residues.

The DNA for the CDR3 is TGTGCCAGCAGCTTAGCGATGGAGGGAGCTTTCTTT. Residues: CASSLAMEGAFF. The chain carries TRBV7-8 and TRBJ1-1, with D hard to call. The CDR3 length is 12 residues. Per germline, CDR1 SGHVS and CDR2 FQNEAQ. The ends were cut back, 0 bases at V and 10 bases at J, with 9 bases in the middle.

The rearrangement joins TRBV7-9 to TRBJ2-5; a possible D gene is TRBD2 (7 bases). V lost 4 bases, J lost 4 bases, and 16 bases lay in between. Germline assignment: CDR1 SEHNR and CDR2 FQNEAQ (reference sequence). The CDR3 is 15 residues long. The chain's CDR3 is CASSSRGAQLETQYF. Here the CDR3 DNA reads TGTGCCAGCAGCTCTCGGGGGGCCCAGCTAGAGACCCAGTACTTC.

The genes are TRBV4-1 and TRBJ2-7, with 7 bases that match TRBD1. The CDR3 has 15 amino acids. Germline trimming cut 0 bases from V and 3 bases from J; bases unmatched to any gene: 5. Germline values: CDR1 MGHRA, CDR2 YSYEKL. CDR3: CASSQDRGQLYEQYF. The CDR3, as DNA: TGCGCCAGCAGCCAAGATAGGGGACAGCTCTACGAGCAGTACTTC.

The chain combines TRBV4-1 with TRBJ1-6; D might be TRBD1 (6 bases). Germline V gives CDR1 MGHRA, CDR2 YSYEKL. With 4 bases removed from V and 6 bases from J, the gap between germline ends came to 25 bases. This CDR3 region has 19 residues. The CDR3 bases are TGCGCCAGCAGCCTCTTTACGACAGGCGAAAGGAGTGTTAATTCACCCCTCCACTTT. This codes for CASSLFTTGERSVNSPLHF.

This clone has only one observation. This sequence may be a read error, since a much larger clone differs from it by one base. V is TRBV19 and J is TRBJ2-7, with D perhaps TRBD2 (6 bases). The germline gives CDR1 LNHDA, CDR2 SQIVND (reference sequence). CDR3 length equals 16 residues. For the CDR3, the DNA is TGTGCCAATAGTCCAAAAAGGCCCGGGGGTATAGGTGAGCAGTACTTC. Translation gives CANSPKRPGGIGEQYF.

This chain connects TRBV5-1 to TRBJ2-7; weak D call: TRBD1 (6 bases). CDR3 length: 12 residues. Germline values: CDR1 SGHRS, CDR2 YFSETQ. V gave up 4 bases and J gave up 3 bases, with 8 bases separating them. In nucleotides, the CDR3 is TGCGCCAGCAGCCCGGACAGCTACGAGCAGTACTTC. This encodes CASSPDSYEQYF.

The V call is TRBV4-2, the J call TRBJ1-5; a possible D gene is TRBD1 (6 bases). CDR1 and CDR2 from the germline V gene are LGHNA and YNFKEQ. V lost 2 bases and J lost 5, with 10 bases in between. This CDR3 contains 14 residues. This chain's CDR3 is CASSQSAGDQPQHF. The CDR3 DNA reads TGTGCCAGCAGCCAATCGGCAGGGGATCAGCCCCAGCATTTT.

The count of this clone is one. The chain has TRBV5-1 and TRBJ2-5, with TRBD1 identical over 10 bases. The better agreement between TRBJ2-7 and the DNA end casts doubt on the J call. The CDR3 loop spans 16 amino acids. The germline CDR1 and CDR2 sequences are SGHRS and YFSETQ. The CDR3 region has the DNA TGCGCCAGCAGCTTGGTTGGGACAGGGGCCGATTTCGAGCAGTACTTC. It encodes CASSLVGTGADFEQYF.

The rearrangement links TRBV6-6 to TRBJ2-5; unclear D gene. The CDR3 has 11 residues. With 7 bases removed from V and 5 bases from J, the gap between germline ends came to 8 bases. Germline assignment: CDR1 MNHNY and CDR2 SVGAGI (reference sequence). The CDR3 loop reads CASTSRETQYF. The CDR3 DNA reads as TGTGCCAGCACCTCCAGGGAGACCCAGTACTTC.

The CDR3 region has the DNA TGCGCCAGCAGCCAACTACTAGCGGGAGGGCCGGGCACCGGGGAGCTGTTTTTT. Translation gives CASSQLLAGGPGTGELFF. The chain is built from TRBV4-3 and TRBJ2-2; 13 bases agree with TRBD2. The CDR3 runs 18 residues. The V and J ends lost 2 bases and 4 bases, in that order; junction bases with no gene match: 7. Looked up from germline, CDR1 is LGHNA and CDR2 is YSLEER.

This chain joins TRBV6-5 and TRBJ1-4; 8 bases agree with TRBD1. Germline assignment: CDR1 MNHEY and CDR2 SVGAGI. The CDR3 totals 14 residues. The junction had 9 bases not matched to a gene; V was cut back by 8 bases and J by 7 bases. The CDR3 is CASGDRTLTEKLFF. The CDR3 DNA follows: TGTGCCAGCGGGGACAGGACCCTTACTGAAAAACTGTTTTTT.

This clone appeared a few times. The chain combines TRBV6-5 with TRBJ1-5; 9 nucleotides line up with TRBD1. The CDR3 extends over 14 amino acids. Germline-derived CDR1 and CDR2 are MNHEY and SVGAGI. V lost 5 bases to trimming and J lost 5 bases; unmatched junction nucleotides: 4. CDR3 sequence reads: CASSRQGGDQPQHF. CDR3 coding DNA: TGTGCCAGCAGTCGACAGGGGGGGGATCAGCCCCAGCATTTT.

This chain uses TRBV7-3 with TRBJ2-1, with TRBD2 identical over 9 bases. Germline V gene sequence: CDR1 SGHTA, CDR2 FQGTGA. The trim removed 4 bases at V and 2 bases at J, leaving 3 bases unmatched. This CDR3 has 15 residues. CDR3 sequence (DNA): TGTGCCAGCAGCTCCGGCGGGGGGGCCTACAATGAGCAGTTCTTC. Its protein product is CASSSGGGAYNEQFF.

This clone has just a few counts. The rearrangement joins TRBV15 to TRBJ2-1; TRBD2 might be the D (6 bases). This CDR3 has 16 amino acids. Trimming shortened V by 0 bases and J by 2 bases, and 11 bases separated the two germline ends. Germline lookup yields CDR1 LNHNV and CDR2 YYDKDF (reference sequence). The chain's CDR3 is CATSRDGSGPYNEQFF. The CDR3 DNA follows: TGTGCCACCAGCAGAGATGGAAGCGGGCCCTACAATGAGCAGTTCTTC.

The chain couples TRBV29-1 to TRBJ2-1; 7 bases match TRBD2. V lost 5 bases and J lost 4; bases outside the gene matches: 8. This CDR3 contains 14 residues. Germline V gives CDR1 SQVTM, CDR2 ANQGSEA. DNA for the CDR3: TGCAGCGTTATGGGAGGGAGTTTGTACAATGAGCAGTTCTTC. Protein product: CSVMGGSLYNEQFF.

For the CDR3, the DNA is TGTGCCAGCAGTCCCCTGAGGGCCTACGAGCAGTACTTC. Amino acids: CASSPLRAYEQYF. This chain joins TRBV28 and TRBJ2-7; tentative D call: TRBD2 (5 bases). Trimming stripped 5 bases from V and 2 bases from J, with 10 bases between. Germline CDR1 reads MDHEN; CDR2 reads SYDVKM. This CDR3 region has 13 residues. Full variable domain (rest looked up from reference TRBV28 and TRBJ2-7): DVKVTQSSRYLVKRTGEKVFLECVQDMDHENMFWYRQDPGLGLRLIYFSYDVKMKEKGDIPEGYSVSREKKERFSLILESASTNQTSMYLCASSPLRAYEQYFGPGTRLTVT.

There are a few counts of this clone. V usage is TRBV2 and J usage is TRBJ2-6; TRBD2 agrees at 7 bases. This CDR3 is 15 amino acids long. The germline V gene encodes CDR1 SNHLY and CDR2 FYNNEI. The J segment lost 3 bases and the V segment lost 9 bases, leaving 8 bases of the junction unmatched. CDR3 nucleotide sequence: TGTGCCAGTCGGGACTATTCGGGTGGGGCCAACGTCCTGACTTTC. It encodes CASRDYSGGANVLTF.

This clone has a single count. V usage is TRBV27 and J usage is TRBJ1-5; no reliable D call. The CDR3 loop spans 13 amino acids. Germline values: CDR1 MNHEY, CDR2 SMNVEV (reference sequence). Trimming took off 3 bases at V and 6 bases at J, with 9 bases between the two ends. Here the CDR3 reads CASSFQRGQPQHF. The CDR3 nucleotides are TGTGCCAGCAGTTTCCAAAGAGGTCAGCCCCAGCATTTT.

This clone has a handful of counts. This chain connects TRBV30 to TRBJ2-3; TRBD2 might be the D (7 bases). This CDR3 region has 11 residues. Trimming pared 5 bases from V and 6 bases from J, leaving 9 bases between. Germline V gene data show CDR1 as GTSNPN and CDR2 as SVGIG (reference sequence). The CDR3 DNA reads as TGTGCCTGGGAGGGGGGGGATACGCAGTATTTT. Translation: CAWEGGDTQYF.

The V gene is TRBV30, the J gene TRBJ2-7, with TRBD1 matching 8 bases. Trimming took 1 base from V and 4 from J; bases not matched to a gene: 0. CDR1 GTSNPN and CDR2 SVGIG come from the germline V gene (reference sequence). CDR3 length: 12 amino acids. As DNA, the CDR3 is TGTGCCTGGAGTGGGACAGGGTACGAGCAGTACTTC. Amino acids: CAWSGTGYEQYF.

The chain is built from TRBV7-9 and TRBJ2-7, with 7 bases lining up with TRBD1. Germline assignment: CDR1 SEHNR and CDR2 FQNEAQ (reference sequence). The CDR3 has 14 residues. Germline trimming cut 3 bases from V and 6 bases from J; bases unmatched to any gene: 8. CDR3 sequence (DNA): TGTGCCAGCAGCTTCCCGGGACAGAAGTCCGAGCAGTACTTC. Translated: CASSFPGQKSEQYF.

The rearrangement joins TRBV5-1 to TRBJ2-7; a possible D gene is TRBD2 (6 bases). The CDR3 is 14 amino acids. CDR1 and CDR2 (germline): SGHRS, YFSETQ. V was cut by 4 bases and J by 6 bases, with 17 bases left in between. In nucleotides, the CDR3 is TGCGCCAGCAGCCCCGCAGGGAGGCCGTTCGAGCAGTACTTC. Amino acids: CASSPAGRPFEQYF. Variable domain in full (rest from reference TRBV5-1 and TRBJ2-7): KAGVTQTPRYLIKTRGQQVTLSCSPISGHRSVSWYQQTPGQGLQFLFEYFSETQRNKGNFPGRFSGRQFSNSRSEMNVSTLELGDSALYLCASSPAGRPFEQYFGPGTRLTVT.

V is TRBV7-9 and J is TRBJ2-5; D call uncertain. Germline CDR1 reads SEHNR; CDR2 reads FQNEAQ (reference sequence). The V end was cut by 2 bases, the J end by 4 bases, with 5 bases between. The CDR3 spans 12 residues. CDR3 region: CASSLLIETQYF. As DNA, the CDR3 is TGTGCCAGCAGCTTACTTATAGAGACCCAGTACTTC.

The chain carries TRBV5-1 and TRBJ2-7, with TRBD2 matching over 9 bases. V was pared by 0 bases and J by 7 bases, with 5 bases of the junction left unmatched. The CDR3 runs to 14 residues. CDR1 SGHRS and CDR2 YFSETQ come from the germline V gene. In nucleotides, the CDR3 is TGCGCCAGCAGCTTGGGCGGGAGGGCCGGGGAGCAGTACTTC. Translated, it gives CASSLGGRAGEQYF.